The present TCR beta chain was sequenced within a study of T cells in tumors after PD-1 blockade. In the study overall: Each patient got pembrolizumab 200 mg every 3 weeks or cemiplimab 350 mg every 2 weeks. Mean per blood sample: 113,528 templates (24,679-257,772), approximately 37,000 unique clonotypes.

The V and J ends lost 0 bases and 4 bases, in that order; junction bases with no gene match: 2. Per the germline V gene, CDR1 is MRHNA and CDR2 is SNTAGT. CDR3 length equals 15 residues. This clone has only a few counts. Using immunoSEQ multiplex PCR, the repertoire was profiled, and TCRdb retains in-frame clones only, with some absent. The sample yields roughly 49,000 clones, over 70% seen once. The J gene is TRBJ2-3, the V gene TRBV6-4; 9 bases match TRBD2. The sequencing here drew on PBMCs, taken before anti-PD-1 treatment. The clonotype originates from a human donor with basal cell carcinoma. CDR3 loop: CASSDSSSGADTQYF. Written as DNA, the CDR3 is TGTGCCAGCAGTGACTCCTCTAGCGGGGCAGATACGCAGTATTTT.